What follows describes a single T cell receptor beta chain. Its target is not known. The data were obtained in a study of lymphopenia after photon versus proton radiotherapy. Findings and limits, study-wide: Survival link was tested only in deceased patients; proton benefit remains a possibility. Under photons, naive T cells and diversity fell while effector/memory populations rose. Larger post-nadir TCR diversity loss correlated inversely with survival in deceased patients. After lymphocyte nadir, photon-treated repertoires showed oligoclonal expansion, especially CD8+ Temra.

This CDR3 contains 15 residues. The germline gives CDR1 SGHTA, CDR2 FQGTGA. V lost 6 bases, J lost 9 bases, and 10 bases stayed unmatched. Assay: immunoSEQ multiplex PCR; the TCRdb copy retains only in-frame clones and omits some. The sample holds some 30,000 clones, around 82% seen once. This rearrangement joins TRBV7-3 to TRBJ2-2, with TRBD1 identical over 10 bases. The input for sequencing was peripheral blood, taken from a patient treated with proton-based radiotherapy. The TCR comes from a woman aged 70-85 years with pancreatic cancer. The CDR3 DNA is TGTGCCAGCAGTCCGACGGACAGGGGGGGCCGGGAGCTGTTTTTT. This encodes CASSPTDRGGRELFF.